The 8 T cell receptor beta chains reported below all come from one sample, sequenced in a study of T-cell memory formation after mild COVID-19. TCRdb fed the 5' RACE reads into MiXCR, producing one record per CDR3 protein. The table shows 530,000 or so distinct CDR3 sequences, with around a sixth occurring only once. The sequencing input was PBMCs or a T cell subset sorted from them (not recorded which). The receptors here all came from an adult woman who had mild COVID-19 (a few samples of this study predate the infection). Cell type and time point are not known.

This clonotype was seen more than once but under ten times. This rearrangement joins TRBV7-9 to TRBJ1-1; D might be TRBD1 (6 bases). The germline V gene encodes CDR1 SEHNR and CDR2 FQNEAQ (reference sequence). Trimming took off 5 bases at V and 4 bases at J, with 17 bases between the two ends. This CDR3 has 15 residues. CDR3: CASSIDRFGSTEAFF. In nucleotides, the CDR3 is TGTGCCAGCAGCATAGACAGGTTCGGGTCCACTGAAGCTTTCTTT.

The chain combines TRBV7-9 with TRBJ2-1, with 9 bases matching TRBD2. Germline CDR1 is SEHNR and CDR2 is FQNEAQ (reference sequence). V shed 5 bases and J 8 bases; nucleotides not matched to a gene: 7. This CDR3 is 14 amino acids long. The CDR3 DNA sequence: TGTGCCAGCAGCGCCGTAGCGGGAGCCGATGAGCAGTTCTTC. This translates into CASSAVAGADEQFF. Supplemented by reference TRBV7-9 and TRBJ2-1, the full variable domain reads DTGVSQNPRHKITKRGQNVTFRCDPISEHNRLYWYRQTLGQGPEFLTYFQNEAQLEKSRLLSDRFSAERPKGSFSTLEIQRTEQGDSAMYLCASSAVAGADEQFFGPGTRLTVL.

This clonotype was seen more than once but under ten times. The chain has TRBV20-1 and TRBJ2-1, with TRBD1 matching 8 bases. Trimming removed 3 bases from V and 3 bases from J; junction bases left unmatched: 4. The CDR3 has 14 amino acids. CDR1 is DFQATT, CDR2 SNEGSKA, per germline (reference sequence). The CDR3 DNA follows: TGCAGTGCTAGTGAAACAGGGGGCTACAATGAGCAGTTCTTC. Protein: CSASETGGYNEQFF.

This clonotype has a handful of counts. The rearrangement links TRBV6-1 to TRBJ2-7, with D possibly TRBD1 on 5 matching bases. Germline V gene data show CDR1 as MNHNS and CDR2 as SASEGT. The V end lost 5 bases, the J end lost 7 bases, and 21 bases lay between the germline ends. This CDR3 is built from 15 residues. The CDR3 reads CASSLQTVPSGEQYF. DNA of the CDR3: TGTGCCAGCAGTCTCCAGACAGTGCCCTCCGGGGAGCAGTACTTC.

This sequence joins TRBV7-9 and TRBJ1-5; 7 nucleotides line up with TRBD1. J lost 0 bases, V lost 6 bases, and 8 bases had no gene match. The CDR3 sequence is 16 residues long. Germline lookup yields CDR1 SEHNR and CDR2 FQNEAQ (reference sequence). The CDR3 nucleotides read TGTGCCAGCAGTTATGGGACAGTCTATAGCAATCAGCCCCAGCATTTT. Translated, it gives CASSYGTVYSNQPQHF.

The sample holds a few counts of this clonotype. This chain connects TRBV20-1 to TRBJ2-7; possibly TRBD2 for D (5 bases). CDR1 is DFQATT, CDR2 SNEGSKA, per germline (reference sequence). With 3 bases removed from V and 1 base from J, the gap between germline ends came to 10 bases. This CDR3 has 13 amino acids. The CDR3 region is CSASYGKSYEQYF. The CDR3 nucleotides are TGCAGTGCTAGTTACGGGAAGTCCTACGAGCAGTACTTC.

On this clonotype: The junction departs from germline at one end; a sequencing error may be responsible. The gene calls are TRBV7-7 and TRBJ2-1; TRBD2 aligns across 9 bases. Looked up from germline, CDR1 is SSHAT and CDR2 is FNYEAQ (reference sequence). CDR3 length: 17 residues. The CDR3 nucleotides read TGTGCTAGCAGCCCCAGAGCGGGAGGCCCCGTTTACAATGAGCAGTTCTTC. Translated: CASSPRAGGPVYNEQFF.

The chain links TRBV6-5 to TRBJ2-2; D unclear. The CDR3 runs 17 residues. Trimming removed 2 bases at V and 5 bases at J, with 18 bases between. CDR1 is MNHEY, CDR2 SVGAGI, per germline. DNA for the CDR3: TGTGCCAGCAGTTACGACCTGGACCTTCGTAGGACCGGGGAGCTGTTTTTT. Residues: CASSYDLDLRRTGELFF.